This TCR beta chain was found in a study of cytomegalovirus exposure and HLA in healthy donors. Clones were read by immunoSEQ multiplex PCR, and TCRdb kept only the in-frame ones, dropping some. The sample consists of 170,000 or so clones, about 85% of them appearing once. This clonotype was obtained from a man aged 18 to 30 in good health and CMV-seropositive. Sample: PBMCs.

CDR3 nucleotide sequence: TGTGCCAGCAGTCAGAAGAAGAACACTGAAGCTTTCTTT. Its protein product is CASSQKKNTEAFF. The genes are TRBV6-5 and TRBJ1-1; D is unclear. V was shortened by 5 bases and J by 1 base, with 8 bases between the two germline ends. CDR3 length: 13 amino acids. CDR1 MNHEY and CDR2 SVGAGI come from the germline V gene.